The 18 T cell receptor beta chains below all came from one sample that was sequenced in a study of response to subunit inactivated influenza vaccine. Via MiXCR, TCRdb re-called the RT-PCR reads, giving one row per CDR3 protein. The sample has about 520,000 distinct CDR3 sequences, roughly 7.6% seen once. The sample here was PBMCs from blood, taken around 25 months after vaccination. These TCRs come from a man aged 45 to 70 who received an inactivated influenza vaccine.

This clonotype was seen many times. V gene TRBV12-3 or TRBV12-4 combines with J gene TRBJ1-5; D may be TRBD1 (5 bases). This CDR3 spans 13 amino acids. Trimming cost V 5 bases and J 5 bases, with 10 bases left between them. CDR3 nucleotide sequence: TGTGCCAGCAGTACGGGGCCCGATCAGCCCCAGCATTTT. It codes for CASSTGPDQPQHF.

This clonotype appeared many times. The V and J genes are TRBV7-2 and TRBJ2-7, with TRBD1 as a possible D gene (6 bases). The V and J ends lost 5 bases and 0 bases respectively, with 14 bases between them. The length of the CDR3 is 15 residues. The germline gives CDR1 SGHTA, CDR2 FQGNSA. The CDR3 loop is CASSVQGLSSYEQYF. CDR3 in DNA: TGTGCCAGCAGCGTACAGGGATTGAGCTCCTACGAGCAGTACTTC.

This clonotype appeared many times. J is TRBJ2-1 and V is TRBV20-1; no clear D. This CDR3 spans 13 amino acids. Germline V gene data show CDR1 as DFQATT and CDR2 as SNEGSKA (reference sequence). V was clipped by 1 base and J by 7 bases, with 11 bases between them. The CDR3 sequence is CSARGPPWNEQFF. The DNA for the CDR3 is TGCAGTGCTAGAGGGCCCCCTTGGAATGAGCAGTTCTTC.

On this clonotype: One junction end disagrees with the germline gene, perhaps due to a read error. This rearrangement joins TRBV15 to TRBJ2-1; D gene ambiguous. Germline loops: CDR1 LNHNV, CDR2 YYDKDF (reference sequence). The CDR3 spans 13 residues. The CDR3 DNA is TGTGCCACCAGCAGAGACAGGTCGGTTTCCCGACTCTTC. It specifies CATSRDRSVSRLF.

V and J are TRBV6-1 and TRBJ1-1, with TRBD1 as a possible D gene (6 bases). The V and J ends lost 1 base and 9 bases respectively, with 15 bases between them. Per germline, CDR1 MNHNS and CDR2 SASEGT. The CDR3 has 14 residues. The DNA for the CDR3 is TGTGCCAGCAGTGAAGTGGCACTAGGGGGACAAGCTTTCTTT. Its protein is CASSEVALGGQAFF.

This clonotype turned up a few times. The chain carries TRBV6-1 and TRBJ2-2; D gene ambiguous. In germline, CDR1 is MNHNS, CDR2 SASEGT. Trimming cost V 2 bases and J 2 bases, with 6 bases left between them. This CDR3 has 14 amino acids. CDR3: CASSESVNTGELFF. Written as DNA, the CDR3 is TGTGCCAGCAGTGAAAGCGTTAACACCGGGGAGCTGTTTTTT.

This chain joins TRBV5-1 and TRBJ2-1; D may be TRBD1 (5 bases). Germline V gene lookup returns CDR1 SGHRS and CDR2 YFSETQ. The CDR3 consists of 16 residues. V was cut by 3 bases and J by 0 bases, with 13 bases left in between. The CDR3 loop is CASSSTGSSSYNEQFF. The CDR3 nucleotides are TGCGCCAGCAGCTCCACAGGTTCAAGCTCCTACAATGAGCAGTTCTTC.

This clonotype was observed a few times. The chain couples TRBV15 to TRBJ2-1; D is unclear. V lost 1 base and J lost 6, with 13 bases in between. This CDR3 is built from 15 residues. Germline V gives CDR1 LNHNV, CDR2 YYDKDF (reference sequence). The DNA of the CDR3 is TGTGCCACCAGCAGAGGAGATTGGGGATCCAATGAGCAGTTCTTC. Translated: CATSRGDWGSNEQFF.

The table lists this clonotype with many counts. This chain uses TRBV3-1 with TRBJ2-7, with TRBD1 as a possible D gene (6 bases). Trimming shortened V by 8 bases and J by 3 bases, and 17 bases separated the two germline ends. Germline CDR1 and CDR2: LGHDT and YNNKEL (reference sequence). The CDR3 covers 14 residues. The CDR3 loop reads CASAMPGHVYEQYF. The CDR3 DNA sequence: TGTGCCAGCGCGATGCCGGGACACGTCTACGAGCAGTACTTC.

To note about this clonotype: The junction does not match germline at one end; this may be a read error. V usage is TRBV7-2 and J usage is TRBJ2-5; 8 bases are shared with TRBD1. Germline V lookup: CDR1 SGHTA, CDR2 FQGNSA. The CDR3 covers 12 residues. The CDR3 sequence is CASSPRDRRWFF. CDR3 nucleotides: TGTGCCAGCAGCCCCAGGGACAGGAGGTGGTTCTTC. The entire variable domain, with the rest obtained from reference TRBV7-2 and TRBJ2-5, is as follows: GAGVSQSPSNKVTEKGKDVELRCDPISGHTALYWYRQSLGQGLEFLIYFQGNSAPDKSGLPSDRFSAERTGGSVSTLTIQRTQQEDSAVYLCASSPRDRRWFFGPGTRLLVL.

This clonotype was seen a handful of times. The chain uses TRBV6-1 and TRBJ1-5, with 9 bases matching TRBD1. CDR1 MNHNS and CDR2 SASEGT come from the germline V gene. V shed 6 bases, J shed 4 bases, and the junction held 13 bases outside the gene matches. The CDR3 has 17 residues. For the CDR3, the DNA is TGTGCCAGCAGGAGTCTACAGGGGGCAAAGGCGAATCAGCCCCAGCATTTT. Translating it yields CASRSLQGAKANQPQHF.

The V and J genes are TRBV5-6 and TRBJ2-2; a possible D gene is TRBD2 (7 bases). The germline CDR1 and CDR2 sequences are SGHDT and YYEEEE. Between the trimmed V and J ends, which lost 2 bases and 6 bases, there was a span of 23 bases. The CDR3 has 18 residues. DNA of the CDR3: TGTGCCAGCAGCTTTGGAGCACGGAAGGGGGGGGATCCCGGGGAGCTGTTTTTT. Its protein is CASSFGARKGGDPGELFF. Full variable domain (outside the CDR3, taken from reference TRBV5-6 and TRBJ2-2): DAGVTQSPTHLIKTRGQQVTLRCSPKSGHDTVSWYQQALGQGPQFIFQYYEEEERQRGNFPDRFSGHQFPNYSSELNVNALLLGDSALYLCASSFGARKGGDPGELFFGEGSRLTVL.

The sample holds many counts of this clonotype. The chain carries TRBV6-2 or TRBV6-3 and TRBJ2-1; TRBD1 agrees at 7 bases. Looked up from germline, CDR1 is MNHEY and CDR2 is SVGEGT. The CDR3 loop spans 15 amino acids. Trimming at V came to 2 bases and at J to 7 bases, leaving 8 bases not matched to a gene. The CDR3 DNA follows: TGTGCCAGCAGTTACGGCGACAGGGATGCAAATGAGCAGTTCTTC. Amino acid sequence: CASSYGDRDANEQFF.

Here the CDR3 DNA reads TGCAGTGCTATCGGGACTAGCGAAATCTACGAGCAGTACTTC. Translating it yields CSAIGTSEIYEQYF. The chain is built from TRBV20-1 and TRBJ2-7, with TRBD2 identical over 10 bases. The CDR3 spans 14 residues. Trimming cost V 4 bases and J 3 bases; bases outside gene matches: 6. CDR1 and CDR2 from the germline V gene are DFQATT and SNEGSKA (reference sequence).

In its sample, this clonotype was seen a few times. The chain links TRBV4-3 to TRBJ2-5, with 9 bases aligning to TRBD2. CDR1 and CDR2 from the germline V gene are LGHNA and YSLEER. The V gene end was trimmed by 1 base and the J gene end by 8 bases; junction bases not matched to a gene: 8. The CDR3 runs 15 residues. The CDR3 DNA reads as TGCGCCAGCAGCCAAGTTCTTAGCGGGAGAGGCACCCAGTACTTC. This codes for CASSQVLSGRGTQYF.

This clonotype was observed at least ten times. This chain uses TRBV28 with TRBJ2-5; tentative D call: TRBD2 (6 bases). V was pared by 6 bases and J by 4 bases, with 12 bases between. The length of the CDR3 is 13 residues. Germline-derived CDR1 and CDR2 are MDHEN and SYDVKM. DNA of the CDR3: TGTGCCAGCAGAGAGACGGGAGTAGAGACCCAGTACTTC. Translated: CASRETGVETQYF.

V gene TRBV21-1 combines with J gene TRBJ1-6; the DNA was not compared with TRBD1, the D call given in the table. TRBV21-1 is reported as a pseudogene. This CDR3 comprises 14 residues. The DNA of the CDR3 is TGTGCCAGCAGCAAATTGGGGGGCGAATCACCCCTCCACTTT. This sequence encodes CASSKLGGESPLHF.

The chain links TRBV20-1 to TRBJ2-7, with D perhaps matching TRBD1 or TRBD2 (5 bases each). CDR3 length equals 14 residues. The V gene lost 3 bases and the J gene lost 6 bases, with 18 bases spanning the gap. The germline V gene encodes CDR1 DFQATT and CDR2 SNEGSKA (reference sequence). For the CDR3, the DNA is TGCAGTGCTAGTTATAGTCCCGGGACGGGCGAGCAGTACTTC. Translated: CSASYSPGTGEQYF.